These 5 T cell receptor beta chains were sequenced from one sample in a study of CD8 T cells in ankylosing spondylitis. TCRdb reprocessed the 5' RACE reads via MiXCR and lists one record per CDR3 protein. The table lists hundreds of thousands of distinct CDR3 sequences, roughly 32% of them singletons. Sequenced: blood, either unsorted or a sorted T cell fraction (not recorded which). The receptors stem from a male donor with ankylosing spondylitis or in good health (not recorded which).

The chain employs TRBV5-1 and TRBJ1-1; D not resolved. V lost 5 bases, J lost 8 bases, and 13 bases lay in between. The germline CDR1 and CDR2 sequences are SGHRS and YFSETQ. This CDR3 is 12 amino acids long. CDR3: CASSYEGAEAFF. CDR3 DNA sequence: TGCGCCAGCAGTTATGAGGGCGCCGAAGCTTTCTTT.

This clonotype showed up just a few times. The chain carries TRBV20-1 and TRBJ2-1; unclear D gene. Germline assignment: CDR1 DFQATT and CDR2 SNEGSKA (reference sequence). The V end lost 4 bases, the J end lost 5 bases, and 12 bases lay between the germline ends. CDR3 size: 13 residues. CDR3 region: CSATQTLDNEQFF. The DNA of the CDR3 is TGCAGTGCTACACAGACACTTGACAATGAGCAGTTCTTC.

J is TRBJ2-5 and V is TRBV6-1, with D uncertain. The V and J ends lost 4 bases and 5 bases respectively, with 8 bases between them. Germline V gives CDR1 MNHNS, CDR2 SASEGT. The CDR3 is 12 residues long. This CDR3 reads CASSVSSETQYF. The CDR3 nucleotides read TGTGCCAGCAGTGTTTCTTCCGAGACCCAGTACTTC.

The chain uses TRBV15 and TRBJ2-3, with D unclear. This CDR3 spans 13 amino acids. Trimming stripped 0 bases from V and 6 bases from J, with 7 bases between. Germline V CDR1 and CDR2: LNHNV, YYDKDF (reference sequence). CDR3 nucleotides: TGTGCCACCAGCAGAGATAGACGGGATACGCAGTATTTT. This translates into CATSRDRRDTQYF.

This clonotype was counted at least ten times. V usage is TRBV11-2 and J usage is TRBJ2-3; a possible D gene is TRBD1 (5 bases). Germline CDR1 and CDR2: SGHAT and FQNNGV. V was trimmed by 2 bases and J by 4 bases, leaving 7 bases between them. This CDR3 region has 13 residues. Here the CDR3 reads CASSLQGSDTQYF. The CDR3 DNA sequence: TGTGCCAGCAGCTTACAGGGTTCAGATACGCAGTATTTT. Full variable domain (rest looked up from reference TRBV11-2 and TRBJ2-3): EAGVAQSPRYKIIEKRQSVAFWCNPISGHATLYWYQQILGQGPKLLIQFQNNGVVDDSQLPKDRFSAERLKGVDSTLKIQPAKLEDSAVYLCASSLQGSDTQYFGPGTRLTVL.